This T cell receptor (beta chain) was sequenced for a study of response to subunit inactivated influenza vaccine. Whole-study findings and limits: Authors suggested each seasonal influenza vaccination recruits few new T cells.

Of note for this clonotype: Its target is not known.

TCRdb reprocessed the RT-PCR reads via MiXCR and lists one record per CDR3 protein. The sample contains just over 300,000 distinct CDR3 sequences, 21% of which appear only once. Germline V CDR1 and CDR2: SGHVS, FQNEAQ. V was clipped by 5 bases and J by 12 bases, with 23 bases between them. The CDR3 covers 15 residues. Sequencing used PBMCs from blood, obtained around 22 months after vaccination. The sequence came from a man between 50 and 69 years old who received an inactivated influenza vaccine. The genes are TRBV7-8 and TRBJ2-1; D might be TRBD1 or TRBD2, each matching 5 bases. CDR3 nucleotides: TGTGCCAGCAGCGGAGGTGAGAGGGGTCACGGCGCGCAGTTCTTC. It encodes CASSGGERGHGAQFF. Complete variable domain (other parts from reference TRBV7-8 and TRBJ2-1): GAGVSQSPRYKVAKRGQDVALRCDPISGHVSLFWYQQALGQGPEFLTYFQNEAQLDKSGLPSDRFFAERPEGSVSTLKIQRTQQEDSAVYLCASSGGERGHGAQFFGPGTRLTVL.